The text below deals with one T cell receptor beta chain. The CDR3 has 14 residues. V lost 4 bases to trimming and J lost 3 bases, with 12 bases between them. CDR1 and CDR2 from the germline V gene are SGHRS and YFSETQ. Profiled with immunoSEQ multiplex PCR; TCRdb holds only in-frame clones, not every one. Of more than 45,000 clones in the sample, approximately 77% were seen once. The sample comes from a study of OX40 agonist ivuxolimab in advanced cancers. This clonotype was sampled from an adult with an advanced solid tumor such as melanoma, head and neck, liver or kidney cancer. The chain carries TRBV5-1 and TRBJ2-3; maybe TRBD1 (5 bases). The sample in question was CD4+ or CD8+ T cells sorted from blood, obtained in a trial of the OX40 agonist ivuxolimab. CDR3 in DNA: TGCGCCAGCAGCCCCAAGGGGCAGACAGATACGCAGTATTTT. This gives the protein CASSPKGQTDTQYF.